Listed below are T cell receptor beta chains from one sample, sequenced in a study of blood T cell repertoires in COVID-19. Sequenced by immunoSEQ multiplex PCR; TCRdb stores in-frame clones only, minus some. The table records tens of thousands of clones, 70% to 90% of them present only once. Specimen: peripheral blood. The receptor set was obtained from a middle-aged man with active COVID-19. Both conserved end residues are part of each CDR3. The order of the fields is clone size, J gene, D gene, V gene, CDR3 length, CDR3 protein, CDR3 DNA. A D gene is named only where the DNA matches it firmly. Only part of the rows carry a size: once, few, many, or a class if the clone is expanded.

clone_size: -; j_call: TRBJ1-6; d_call: TRBD1; v_call: TRBV4-3; cdr3_length: 15; cdr3_aa: CASSQDQGVGSPLHF; cdr3_nt: TGCGCCAGCAGCCAAGACCAGGGGGTAGGTTCACCCCTCCACTTT
clone_size: -; j_call: TRBJ2-7; d_call: -; v_call: TRBV18; cdr3_length: 15; cdr3_aa: CASSPPPGLAYEQYF; cdr3_nt: TGTGCCAGCTCACCACCGCCAGGGCTCGCCTACGAGCAGTACTTC
clone_size: -; j_call: TRBJ2-2; d_call: -; v_call: TRBV6-5; cdr3_length: 16; cdr3_aa: CASSYSSRHLGGELFF; cdr3_nt: TGTGCCAGCAGTTACTCATCGCGACATCTCGGCGGGGAGCTGTTTTTT
clone_size: -; j_call: TRBJ1-5; d_call: -; v_call: TRBV7-3; cdr3_length: 13; cdr3_aa: CASSLTGEQPQHF; cdr3_nt: TGTGCCAGCAGCTTAACAGGGGAACAGCCCCAGCATTTT
clone_size: -; j_call: TRBJ2-5; d_call: -; v_call: TRBV18; cdr3_length: 17; cdr3_aa: CASSPSSPSPIQETQYF; cdr3_nt: TGTGCCAGCTCACCTTCCTCGCCTAGCCCCATCCAAGAGACCCAGTACTTC
clone_size: -; j_call: TRBJ1-5; d_call: -; v_call: TRBV27; cdr3_length: 14; cdr3_aa: CASTRGRGDQPQHF; cdr3_nt: TGTGCCAGCACGCGGGGCAGAGGAGATCAGCCCCAGCATTTT
clone_size: -; j_call: TRBJ2-7; d_call: TRBD1; v_call: TRBV28; cdr3_length: 15; cdr3_aa: CASSPTGQKTYEQYF; cdr3_nt: TGTGCCAGCAGTCCTACGGGACAGAAGACCTACGAGCAGTACTTC
clone_size: once; j_call: TRBJ1-6; d_call: -; v_call: TRBV7-2; cdr3_length: 14; cdr3_aa: CASGAGPNNSPLHF; cdr3_nt: TGTGCCAGCGGAGCGGGGCCAAATAATTCACCCCTCCACTTT
clone_size: -; j_call: TRBJ2-2; d_call: -; v_call: TRBV3-1/TRBV3-2; cdr3_length: 14; cdr3_aa: CASSQGRSTGELFF; cdr3_nt: TGTGCCAGCAGCCAAGGAAGGAGCACCGGGGAGCTGTTTTTT
clone_size: -; j_call: TRBJ2-5; d_call: TRBD2; v_call: TRBV6-5; cdr3_length: 14; cdr3_aa: CASRIAGARETQYF; cdr3_nt: TGTGCCAGCAGAATAGCGGGAGCGAGGGAGACCCAGTACTTC
clone_size: -; j_call: TRBJ2-2; d_call: TRBD1; v_call: TRBV6-5; cdr3_length: 13; cdr3_aa: CASIQGASGELFF; cdr3_nt: TGTGCCAGCATACAGGGGGCGTCCGGGGAGCTGTTTTTT
clone_size: -; j_call: TRBJ2-1; d_call: TRBD2; v_call: TRBV11-2; cdr3_length: 15; cdr3_aa: CASRKTGGPYNEQFF; cdr3_nt: TGTGCCAGCAGGAAAACGGGAGGGCCCTACAATGAGCAGTTCTTC
clone_size: once; j_call: TRBJ2-2; d_call: TRBD2; v_call: TRBV6-5; cdr3_length: 15; cdr3_aa: CASMRGGAGTGELFF; cdr3_nt: TGTGCCAGCATGCGGGGGGGGGCCGGCACCGGGGAGCTGTTTTTT
clone_size: -; j_call: TRBJ2-1; d_call: -; v_call: TRBV29-1; cdr3_length: 11; cdr3_aa: CSVDLDNEQFF; cdr3_nt: TGCAGCGTTGACTTAGACAATGAGCAGTTCTTC
clone_size: few; j_call: TRBJ2-7; d_call: -; v_call: TRBV7-9; cdr3_length: 13; cdr3_aa: CASSSLQGHEQYF; cdr3_nt: TGTGCCAGCAGCTCCCTACAGGGCCACGAGCAGTACTTC
clone_size: -; j_call: TRBJ2-5; d_call: TRBD1; v_call: TRBV10-3; cdr3_length: 14; cdr3_aa: CAIRDDRGQETQYF; cdr3_nt: TGTGCCATCAGGGACGACAGGGGACAAGAGACCCAGTACTTC
clone_size: -; j_call: TRBJ2-3; d_call: -; v_call: TRBV5-1; cdr3_length: 15; cdr3_aa: CASSLARLDPDTQYF; cdr3_nt: TGCGCCAGCAGCTTGGCCAGACTAGATCCAGATACGCAGTATTTT
clone_size: -; j_call: TRBJ1-4; d_call: -; v_call: TRBV19; cdr3_length: 16; cdr3_aa: CASSIFSRTTNEKLFF; cdr3_nt: TGTGCCAGTAGTATTTTTTCTCGTACAACTAATGAAAAACTGTTTTTT
clone_size: -; j_call: TRBJ1-5; d_call: -; v_call: TRBV28; cdr3_length: 13; cdr3_aa: CASSITGNQPQHF; cdr3_nt: TGTGCCAGCAGCATAACAGGCAATCAGCCCCAGCATTTT
clone_size: -; j_call: TRBJ2-1; d_call: TRBD2; v_call: TRBV7-2; cdr3_length: 17; cdr3_aa: CASSLWTSAPSYNEQFF; cdr3_nt: TGTGCCAGCAGCTTATGGACTAGCGCTCCCTCCTACAATGAGCAGTTCTTC
clone_size: -; j_call: TRBJ1-5; d_call: -; v_call: TRBV19; cdr3_length: 16; cdr3_aa: CASSITRGGDNQPQHF; cdr3_nt: TGTGCCAGTAGTATAACCCGAGGCGGAGACAATCAGCCCCAGCATTTT
clone_size: once; j_call: TRBJ2-3; d_call: TRBD1; v_call: TRBV7-2; cdr3_length: 13; cdr3_aa: CASSFGTGDTQYF; cdr3_nt: TGTGCCAGCAGCTTTGGGACAGGAGATACGCAGTATTTT
clone_size: few; j_call: TRBJ2-7; d_call: -; v_call: TRBV27; cdr3_length: 15; cdr3_aa: CASSGRTRGSYEQYF; cdr3_nt: TGTGCCAGCAGTGGAAGGACAAGGGGTTCCTACGAGCAGTACTTC
clone_size: -; j_call: TRBJ1-1; d_call: -; v_call: TRBV30; cdr3_length: 12; cdr3_aa: CAWSESASEAFF; cdr3_nt: TGTGCCTGGTCCGAGAGCGCAAGTGAAGCTTTCTTT
clone_size: -; j_call: TRBJ1-1; d_call: -; v_call: TRBV7-7; cdr3_length: 13; cdr3_aa: CASSLDRGTEAFF; cdr3_nt: TGTGCCAGCAGCTTAGACCGGGGGACTGAAGCTTTCTTT
clone_size: -; j_call: TRBJ2-1; d_call: -; v_call: TRBV11-3; cdr3_length: 13; cdr3_aa: CASSLDRLNEQFF; cdr3_nt: TGTGCCAGCAGCTTAGACCGACTGAATGAGCAGTTCTTC
clone_size: -; j_call: TRBJ1-1; d_call: -; v_call: TRBV18; cdr3_length: 13; cdr3_aa: CASSPARVAEAFF; cdr3_nt: TGTGCCAGCTCACCGGCGAGGGTGGCTGAAGCTTTCTTT
clone_size: -; j_call: TRBJ2-7; d_call: -; v_call: TRBV5-1; cdr3_length: 13; cdr3_aa: CASSLYSGGEQYF; cdr3_nt: TGCGCCAGCAGCTTGTATTCAGGAGGCGAGCAGTACTTC
clone_size: -; j_call: TRBJ2-3; d_call: TRBD2; v_call: TRBV5-4; cdr3_length: 15; cdr3_aa: CASSSQREAPDTQYF; cdr3_nt: TGTGCCAGCAGCAGTCAGCGGGAGGCTCCAGATACGCAGTATTTT
clone_size: -; j_call: TRBJ1-1; d_call: TRBD1; v_call: TRBV5-6; cdr3_length: 14; cdr3_aa: CASSFWDRGYWAFF; cdr3_nt: TGTGCCAGCAGCTTTTGGGACAGGGGGTATTGGGCTTTCTTT
clone_size: few; j_call: TRBJ1-5; d_call: -; v_call: TRBV6-2/TRBV6-3; cdr3_length: 14; cdr3_aa: CASSYSPINQPQHF; cdr3_nt: TGTGCCAGCAGTTACTCCCCCATCAATCAGCCCCAGCATTTT
clone_size: -; j_call: TRBJ2-3; d_call: -; v_call: TRBV27; cdr3_length: 16; cdr3_aa: CASSLLMRGRRHTQYF; cdr3_nt: TGTGCCAGCAGTTTACTGATGCGGGGGCGCCGTCATACGCAGTATTTT
clone_size: -; j_call: TRBJ2-7; d_call: -; v_call: TRBV19; cdr3_length: 10; cdr3_aa: CAIPSGEQYF; cdr3_nt: TGTGCCATCCCCTCCGGGGAGCAGTACTTC
clone_size: -; j_call: TRBJ1-2; d_call: -; v_call: TRBV30; cdr3_length: 12; cdr3_aa: CAWNQGAHGYTF; cdr3_nt: TGTGCCTGGAATCAGGGCGCGCATGGCTACACCTTC
clone_size: -; j_call: TRBJ2-7; d_call: TRBD1; v_call: TRBV30; cdr3_length: 15; cdr3_aa: CAWSVLRDRVYEQYF; cdr3_nt: TGTGCCTGGAGTGTACTCCGGGACAGGGTCTACGAGCAGTACTTC
clone_size: -; j_call: TRBJ1-4; d_call: TRBD1; v_call: TRBV2; cdr3_length: 16; cdr3_aa: CASTRTGIVTNEKLFF; cdr3_nt: TGTGCCAGCACCAGGACAGGGATAGTAACTAATGAAAAACTGTTTTTT
clone_size: -; j_call: TRBJ2-7; d_call: TRBD1; v_call: TRBV9; cdr3_length: 15; cdr3_aa: CASSVGGDSVYEQYF; cdr3_nt: TGTGCCAGCAGCGTAGGAGGGGACAGCGTCTACGAGCAGTACTTC
clone_size: once; j_call: TRBJ2-3; d_call: -; v_call: TRBV5-1; cdr3_length: 14; cdr3_aa: CASSLEGGSDTQYF; cdr3_nt: TGCGCCAGCAGCTTGGAAGGGGGTTCAGATACGCAGTATTTT
clone_size: -; j_call: TRBJ2-1; d_call: -; v_call: TRBV3-1/TRBV3-2; cdr3_length: 17; cdr3_aa: CASSQDPSAFGSNEQFF; cdr3_nt: TGTGCCAGCAGCCAAGATCCCTCGGCGTTCGGGTCCAATGAGCAGTTCTTC
clone_size: -; j_call: TRBJ1-2; d_call: -; v_call: TRBV5-4; cdr3_length: 16; cdr3_aa: CASSSPLLGVDYGYTF; cdr3_nt: TGTGCCAGCAGTTCGCCCCTCTTGGGAGTGGACTATGGCTACACCTTC
clone_size: -; j_call: TRBJ2-2; d_call: -; v_call: TRBV4-1; cdr3_length: 12; cdr3_aa: CASSARSGELFF; cdr3_nt: TGCGCCAGCAGCGCCAGATCCGGGGAGCTGTTTTTT
clone_size: -; j_call: TRBJ2-7; d_call: TRBD2; v_call: TRBV10-3; cdr3_length: 19; cdr3_aa: CAISVPLWRSGRVSYEQYF; cdr3_nt: TGTGCCATCAGTGTCCCCCTCTGGCGGAGCGGGAGGGTCTCCTACGAGCAGTACTTC
clone_size: -; j_call: TRBJ2-7; d_call: TRBD2; v_call: TRBV27; cdr3_length: 15; cdr3_aa: CASSSTSGRWDEQYF; cdr3_nt: TGTGCCAGCAGTTCTACTAGCGGGAGGTGGGACGAGCAGTACTTC
clone_size: few; j_call: TRBJ2-1; d_call: -; v_call: TRBV27; cdr3_length: 14; cdr3_aa: CASSLSGHLVEQFF; cdr3_nt: TGTGCCAGCAGTTTATCGGGCCACCTCGTTGAGCAGTTCTTC
clone_size: -; j_call: TRBJ1-1; d_call: TRBD1; v_call: TRBV7-8; cdr3_length: 16; cdr3_aa: CASSSRQGLGNTEAFF; cdr3_nt: TGTGCCAGCAGCTCTCGACAGGGGCTAGGAAACACTGAAGCTTTCTTT
clone_size: -; j_call: TRBJ1-4; d_call: TRBD1; v_call: TRBV5-1; cdr3_length: 17; cdr3_aa: CASSLAPQGASNEKLFF; cdr3_nt: TGCGCCAGCAGCTTGGCCCCGCAGGGGGCTTCTAATGAAAAACTGTTTTTT